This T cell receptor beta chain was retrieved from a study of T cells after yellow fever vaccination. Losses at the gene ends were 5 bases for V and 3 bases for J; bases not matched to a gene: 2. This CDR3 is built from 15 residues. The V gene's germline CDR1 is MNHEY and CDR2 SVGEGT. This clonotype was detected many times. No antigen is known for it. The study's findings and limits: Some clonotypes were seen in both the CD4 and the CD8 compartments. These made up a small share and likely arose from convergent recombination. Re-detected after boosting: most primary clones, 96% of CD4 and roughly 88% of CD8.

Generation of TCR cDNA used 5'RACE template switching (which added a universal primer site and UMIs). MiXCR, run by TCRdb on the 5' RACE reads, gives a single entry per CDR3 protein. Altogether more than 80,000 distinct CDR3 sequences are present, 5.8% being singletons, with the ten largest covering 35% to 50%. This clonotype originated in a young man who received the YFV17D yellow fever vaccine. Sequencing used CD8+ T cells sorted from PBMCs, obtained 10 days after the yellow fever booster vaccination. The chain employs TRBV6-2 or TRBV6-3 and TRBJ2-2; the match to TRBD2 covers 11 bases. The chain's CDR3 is CASSTGLADTGELFF. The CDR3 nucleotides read TGTGCCAGCAGTACGGGACTAGCGGACACCGGGGAGCTGTTTTTT.